The 6 T cell receptor beta chains presented below share a single source sample, sequenced in a study of T cells in Graves' hyperthyroidism and ophthalmopathy. Amplification of TCR beta CDR3 regions was performed using RNA transcripts as template. The HTBI primer set drove a first-round RT-PCR of the TCR CDR3. One entry per CDR3 protein results from TCRdb running MiXCR on the multiplex PCR reads. The sample includes under 350,000 distinct CDR3 sequences, more than 15% of them seen just once. The sequenced sample was blood. These receptors all stem from a woman aged 55-69 years with Graves' ophthalmopathy.

Comments on this clonotype: Relative to the germline gene, one junction end is altered; a read error may explain this. The chain joins TRBV11-1 to TRBJ1-1, with D possibly TRBD1 on 6 matching bases. This CDR3 region has 13 residues. Germline loops: CDR1 SGHAT, CDR2 FQDESV (reference sequence). CDR3 sequence reads: CASSLKQGTEASF. DNA for the CDR3: TGTGCCAGCAGCTTAAAGCAGGGGACTGAAGCTTCCTTT.

This clonotype occurred a few times. The chain couples TRBV19 to TRBJ2-1, with a possible D match to TRBD1 (6 bases). The CDR3 is 15 amino acids. V lost 5 bases and J 0 bases, leaving 11 bases between the germline ends. Germline CDR1 is LNHDA and CDR2 is SQIVND (reference sequence). The CDR3 spells CASSGGRGSYNEQFF. DNA for the CDR3: TGTGCCAGTAGTGGAGGCAGGGGCTCCTACAATGAGCAGTTCTTC.

Regarding this clonotype: A read error may explain this, as a much larger clone is one base away. The CDR3 DNA is TGCAGTGCTAGGGTCGCTAGCGGGAGGGCCTTGGATACGCAGCATTTT. It specifies CSARVASGRALDTQHF. The V call is TRBV20-1, the J call TRBJ2-3; unclear D gene. The J call may be in error: the DNA end matches TRBJ1-5 better. Looked up from germline, CDR1 is DFQATT and CDR2 is SNEGSKA (reference sequence). This CDR3 has 16 amino acids.

This clonotype has a count of ten or more. The chain employs TRBV28 and TRBJ1-2; the match to TRBD1 covers 12 bases. V was clipped by 4 bases and J by 8 bases; unmatched bases: 11. This CDR3 region has 16 residues. The germline V gene has CDR1 MDHEN and CDR2 SYDVKM. The CDR3 DNA follows: TGTGCCAGCAGTTCACCCGGGACAGGGGGCGCGTTAGGCTACACCTTC. Residues: CASSSPGTGGALGYTF.

In its sample, this clonotype was seen many times. The chain uses TRBV12-3 or TRBV12-4 and TRBJ1-2; D is unclear. CDR3 length equals 11 residues. The V end lost 8 bases, the J end lost 1 base, and 5 bases lay between the germline ends. The CDR3 nucleotides are TGTGCCAGCGGAGGTAACTATGGCTACACCTTC. This encodes CASGGNYGYTF.

This clonotype showed up many times. V usage is TRBV28 and J usage is TRBJ1-2; D not resolved. The CDR3 consists of 13 residues. V lost 7 bases and J 5 bases, leaving 14 bases between the germline ends. CDR1 and CDR2 (germline): MDHEN, SYDVKM. CDR3 coding DNA: TGTGCCAGCACCACTAGGGCAGAATATGGCTACACCTTC. This translates into CASTTRAEYGYTF.